This is a list of T cell receptor beta chains from one sample in a study of OX40 agonist ivuxolimab in advanced cancers. Assay: immunoSEQ multiplex PCR; the TCRdb copy retains only in-frame clones and omits some. This table holds just under 85,000 clones, around four fifths found once. The sequences come from CD4+ or CD8+ T cells sorted from blood, collected in a trial of the OX40 agonist ivuxolimab. Receptor source: an adult with an advanced solid tumor such as melanoma, head and neck, liver or kidney cancer. Both conserved end residues are part of each CDR3. The order of the fields is J gene, clone size, D gene, V gene, CDR3 protein, CDR3 DNA. D genes are given only for firm matches. Only part of the rows carry a size: once, few, many, or a class if the clone is expanded.

TRBJ2-3	few	-	TRBV9	CASSKKGVPSTDTQYF	TGTGCCAGCAGTAAGAAGGGGGTCCCCAGCACAGATACGCAGTATTTT
TRBJ1-4	-	-	TRBV18	CASSPGVFNEKLFF	TGTGCCAGCTCACCTGGGGTTTTTAATGAAAAACTGTTTTTT
TRBJ1-1	-	-	TRBV11-2	CASSLARNTEAFF	TGTGCCAGCAGCTTAGCCCGTAACACTGAAGCTTTCTTT
TRBJ2-7	once	-	TRBV28	CAWGVSSYEQYF	TGTGCTTGGGGCGTCTCTTCCTACGAGCAGTACTTC
TRBJ1-1	-	TRBD1	TRBV5-5	CASSLAPDRGLAFF	TGTGCCAGCAGCTTGGCCCCCGACAGGGGGCTCGCTTTCTTT
TRBJ1-2	-	-	TRBV6-5	CASSYYGGYTF	TGTGCCAGCAGTTACTACGGTGGCTACACCTTC
TRBJ1-4	-	-	TRBV12-5	CASGPGGATNEKLFF	TGTGCTAGTGGTCCTGGGGGGGCAACTAATGAAAAACTGTTTTTT
TRBJ2-1	-	TRBD1	TRBV6-5	CASSRQGPYNEQFF	TGTGCCAGCAGTCGACAGGGCCCCTACAATGAGCAGTTCTTC
TRBJ1-2	-	-	TRBV5-1	CASSLESANYGYTF	TGCGCCAGCAGCTTGGAGTCAGCTAACTATGGCTACACCTTC
TRBJ2-7	-	TRBD1	TRBV6-1	CASRPTGIGEQYF	TGTGCCAGCAGACCGACAGGGATCGGCGAGCAGTACTTC
TRBJ1-1	-	-	TRBV30	CAWSATGKAEAFF	TGTGCCTGGTCCGCAACAGGGAAGGCTGAAGCTTTCTTT
TRBJ1-2	-	-	TRBV5-4	CASSLGDSSFRGYTF	TGTGCCAGCAGCTTGGGGGACTCTAGTTTTCGGGGCTACACCTTC
TRBJ2-5	-	TRBD1	TRBV7-8	CASSLYITGGQETQYF	TGTGCCAGCAGCTTATACATTACAGGGGGCCAAGAGACCCAGTACTTC
TRBJ1-4	once	-	TRBV6-5	CASSYTPYEKLFF	TGTGCCAGCAGTTACACGCCTTATGAAAAACTGTTTTTT
TRBJ2-1	-	TRBD1	TRBV7-8	CASSSEGQGLLQFF	TGTGCCAGCAGCTCAGAGGGACAGGGACTTTTGCAGTTCTTC
TRBJ2-5	-	-	TRBV6-6	CASSYVTIQETQYF	TGTGCCAGCAGTTACGTGACTATCCAAGAGACCCAGTACTTC
TRBJ1-2	-	-	TRBV5-5	CASSLALSFPVGYTF	TGTGCCAGCAGCTTGGCGCTCAGTTTCCCTGTTGGCTACACCTTC
TRBJ1-4	-	TRBD1	TRBV5-1	CASSSSTGAEKLFF	TGCGCCAGCAGCTCCTCGACAGGGGCTGAAAAACTGTTTTTT
TRBJ1-1	-	-	TRBV12-5	CASGFPPTGKTEAFF	TGTGCTAGTGGTTTCCCCCCGACGGGGAAAACTGAAGCTTTCTTT
TRBJ2-1	once	TRBD2	TRBV4-3	CASSQERRGGREQFF	TGCGCCAGCAGCCAAGAAAGGCGGGGGGGCCGAGAGCAGTTCTTC
TRBJ1-1	-	-	TRBV7-2	CASSLGRFDRNTEAFF	TGTGCCAGCAGCTTAGGGCGGTTTGACCGGAACACTGAGGCTTTCTTT
TRBJ2-7	-	-	TRBV5-4	CAMQGADTYEQYF	TGTGCCATGCAGGGTGCAGACACCTACGAGCAGTACTTC
TRBJ2-2	-	-	TRBV7-2	CASSLPGNGELFF	TGTGCCAGCAGCCTCCCCGGCAACGGGGAGCTGTTTTTT
TRBJ2-7	-	-	TRBV18	CASSPSSGVSVGYEQYF	TGTGCCAGCTCACCAAGTTCAGGGGTGAGTGTTGGCTACGAGCAGTACTTC
TRBJ1-2	medium-sized	TRBD1	TRBV29-1	CSAPGQGEGRGYTF	TGCAGCGCGCCTGGACAGGGGGAAGGGAGGGGCTACACCTTC
TRBJ1-1	-	-	TRBV6-5	CASSYQGQANTEAFF	TGTGCCAGCAGTTACCAGGGGCAGGCGAACACTGAAGCTTTCTTT
TRBJ2-1	-	-	TRBV29-1	CSVEYQGWAAYNEQFF	TGCAGCGTTGAATATCAGGGATGGGCTGCCTACAATGAGCAGTTCTTC
TRBJ2-6	-	-	TRBV4-1	CASSQGGPYRGANVLTF	TGCGCCAGCAGCCAAGGCGGGCCTTATAGGGGGGCCAACGTCCTGACTTTC
TRBJ1-1	-	-	TRBV2	CASSPREVGEAFF	TGTGCCAGCAGTCCCAGGGAAGTTGGTGAAGCTTTCTTT
TRBJ2-1	few	TRBD2	TRBV4-2	CASSPTSGGASNEQFF	TGTGCCAGCAGCCCTACTAGCGGGGGGGCCTCCAATGAGCAGTTCTTC
TRBJ2-5	-	-	TRBV5-4	CASSTGGGVETQYF	TGTGCCAGCAGCACCGGTGGCGGGGTCGAGACCCAGTACTTC
TRBJ2-1	-	-	TRBV5-1	CASSPDLSSYNEQFF	TGCGCCAGCAGCCCTGACTTGAGCTCCTACAATGAGCAGTTCTTC
TRBJ2-7	-	TRBD1	TRBV7-7	CASSARQGSEQYF	TGTGCTAGCAGCGCACGACAGGGTTCCGAGCAGTACTTC
TRBJ2-2	once	-	TRBV6-1	CASSGMTGTANTGELFF	TGTGCCAGCAGTGGAATGACCGGGACTGCGAACACCGGGGAGCTGTTTTTT
TRBJ2-7	once	-	TRBV5-8	CASSLPGPYEQYF	TGTGCCAGCAGCCTCCCGGGACCCTACGAGCAGTACTTC
TRBJ1-2	-	-	TRBV5-6	CASSLGGGYTF	TGTGCCAGCAGCTTGGGAGGCGGCTACACCTTC
TRBJ1-2	once	-	TRBV5-5	CASSFDRRGYTF	TGTGCCAGCAGCTTTGACAGGCGGGGCTACACCTTC
TRBJ2-3	few	TRBD2	TRBV5-1	CASSLSGGEDTQYF	TGCGCCAGCAGCCTTAGCGGGGGGGAAGATACGCAGTATTTT
TRBJ2-3	-	-	TRBV4-3	CASSQELSSTDTQYF	TGCGCCAGCAGCCAAGAACTTTCTAGCACAGATACGCAGTATTTT
TRBJ2-7	many	-	TRBV19	CASSRGGTQNYEQYF	TGTGCCAGTAGTAGGGGCGGGACGCAGAACTACGAGCAGTACTTC
TRBJ2-7	-	-	TRBV18	CASSNDHGEQYF	TGTGCCAGCTCAAACGACCACGGCGAGCAGTACTTC
TRBJ1-1	few	-	TRBV13	CASTSYRDTEAFF	TGTGCCAGCACCTCGTATAGGGACACTGAAGCTTTCTTT
TRBJ1-2	-	TRBD1	TRBV10-3	CAISAGVVRGEGGYTF	TGTGCCATCAGCGCAGGGGTAGTCAGGGGGGAAGGTGGCTACACCTTC
TRBJ1-1	-	-	TRBV21-1	CASSRMNTEAFF	TGTGCCAGCAGCAGGATGAACACTGAAGCTTTCTTT
TRBJ2-1	-	-	TRBV19	CASGRGAYNEQFF	TGTGCCAGTGGTCGGGGGGCATACAATGAGCAGTTCTTC
TRBJ2-4	-	TRBD1	TRBV7-9	CASSFGWDRVKNIQYF	TGTGCCAGCAGCTTTGGCTGGGACAGGGTCAAAAACATTCAGTACTTC
TRBJ2-3	-	TRBD2	TRBV5-5	CASSLGESGGWLADTQYF	TGTGCCAGCAGCTTGGGAGAGAGCGGGGGGTGGTTGGCAGATACGCAGTATTTT
TRBJ2-5	-	TRBD1	TRBV5-1	CASSPGTGEGETQYF	TGCGCCAGCAGCCCTGGGACAGGGGAGGGGGAGACCCAGTACTTC